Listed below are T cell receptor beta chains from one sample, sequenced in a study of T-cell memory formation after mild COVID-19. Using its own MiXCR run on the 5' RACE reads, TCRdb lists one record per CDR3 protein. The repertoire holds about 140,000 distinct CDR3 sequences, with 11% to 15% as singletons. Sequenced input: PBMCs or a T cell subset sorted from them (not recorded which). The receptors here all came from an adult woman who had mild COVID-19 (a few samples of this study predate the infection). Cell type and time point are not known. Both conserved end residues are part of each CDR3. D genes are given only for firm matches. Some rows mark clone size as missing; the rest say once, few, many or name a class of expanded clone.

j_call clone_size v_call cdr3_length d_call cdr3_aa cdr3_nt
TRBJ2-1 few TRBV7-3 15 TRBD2 CASSLLAGNDNEQFF TGTGCCAGCAGCTTACTAGCGGGCAACGACAATGAGCAGTTCTTC
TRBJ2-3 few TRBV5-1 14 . CASSLMVETDTQYF TGCGCCAGCAGCTTGATGGTCGAGACGGATACGCAGTATTTT
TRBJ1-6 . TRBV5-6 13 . CASSAQGGSPLHF TGTGCCAGCAGCGCGCAGGGTGGCTCACCCCTCCACTTT
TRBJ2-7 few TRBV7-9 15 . CASSWGDIPSYEQYF TGTGCCAGCAGCTGGGGAGACATCCCCTCCTACGAGCAGTACTTC
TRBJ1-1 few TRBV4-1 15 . CASSQDIELNTEAFF TGCGCCAGCAGCCAAGATATTGAGCTGAACACTGAAGCTTTCTTT
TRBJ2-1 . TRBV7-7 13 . CASSLARFKEQFF TGTGCTAGCAGCTTAGCACGGTTTAAGGAGCAGTTCTTC
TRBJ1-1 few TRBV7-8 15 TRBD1 CASSKEGQENTEAFF TGTGCCAGCAGCAAAGAGGGACAGGAGAACACTGAAGCTTTCTTT
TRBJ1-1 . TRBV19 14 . CASSMTELATEAFF TGTGCCAGTAGTATGACAGAGTTGGCAACTGAAGCTTTCTTT
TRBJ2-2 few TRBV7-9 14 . CASKITLGTGELFF TGTGCCAGCAAAATTACCCTTGGCACCGGGGAGCTGTTTTTT
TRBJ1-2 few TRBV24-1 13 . CATSTTGYGGYTF TGTGCCACCAGCACCACAGGCTATGGTGGCTACACCTTC
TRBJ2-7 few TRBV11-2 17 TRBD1 CASSSRGQGAYRYEQYF TGTGCCAGCAGCTCGAGGGGCCAGGGGGCGTATAGGTACGAGCAGTACTTC
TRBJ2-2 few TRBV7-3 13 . CASSFSNTGELFF TGTGCCAGCAGCTTCTCGAACACCGGGGAGCTGTTTTTT
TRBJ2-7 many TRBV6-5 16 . CASSQSVAAASYEQYF TGTGCCAGCAGCCAATCGGTCGCGGCCGCCTCCTACGAGCAGTACTTC
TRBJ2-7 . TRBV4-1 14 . CASSQWTGGYEQYF TGCGCCAGCAGCCAATGGACGGGTGGGTACGAGCAGTACTTC
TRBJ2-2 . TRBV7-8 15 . CASSSLAGGNGELFF TGTGCCAGCAGCTCCTTGGCGGGTGGCAACGGGGAGCTGTTTTTT
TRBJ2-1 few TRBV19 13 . CASSMGGAVEQFF TGTGCCAGTAGTATGGGTGGGGCCGTTGAGCAGTTCTTC
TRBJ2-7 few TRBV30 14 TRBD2 CAWRGLAGTNEQYF TGTGCCTGGAGGGGACTAGCGGGCACCAACGAGCAGTACTTC
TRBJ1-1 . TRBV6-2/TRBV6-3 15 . CASSYLWEANTEAFF TGTGCCAGCAGTTACTTGTGGGAAGCGAACACTGAAGCTTTCTTT
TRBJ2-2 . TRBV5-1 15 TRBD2 CASSLTSDGTGELFF TGCGCCAGCAGCTTGACTAGCGATGGGACCGGGGAGCTGTTTTTT
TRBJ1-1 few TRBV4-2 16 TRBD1 CASSQETGGAHTEAFF TGTGCCAGCAGCCAAGAGACAGGGGGCGCCCACACTGAAGCTTTCTTT
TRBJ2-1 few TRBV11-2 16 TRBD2 CASSTPGLGGRGEQFF TGTGCCAGCAGCACACCGGGACTAGGAGGAAGGGGTGAGCAGTTCTTC
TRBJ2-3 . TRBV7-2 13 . CASSLFPPDTQYF TGTGCCAGCAGCTTATTCCCCCCAGATACGCAGTATTTT
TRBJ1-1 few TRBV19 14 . CASSTTGLNTEAFF TGTGCCAGTAGTACAACAGGATTGAATACTGAAGCTTTCTTT
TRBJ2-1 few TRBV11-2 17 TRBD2 CASSFPATSGGGNEQFF TGTGCCAGCAGCTTTCCCGCGACTAGCGGGGGGGGCAATGAGCAGTTCTTC
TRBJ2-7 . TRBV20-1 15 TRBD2 CSARDLVLAGVEQYF TGCAGTGCTAGAGACCTCGTACTAGCGGGAGTTGAGCAGTACTTC
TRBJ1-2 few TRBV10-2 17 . CASSESPTRTDIYGYTF TGCGCCAGCAGTGAGTCGCCTACCCGGACGGATATCTATGGCTACACCTTC
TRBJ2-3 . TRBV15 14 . CATSGEGTSDTQYF TGTGCCACCAGCGGAGAGGGGACCTCGGATACGCAGTATTTT
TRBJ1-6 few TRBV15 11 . CATSEGSPLHF TGTGCCACCAGTGAAGGCTCACCCCTCCACTTT
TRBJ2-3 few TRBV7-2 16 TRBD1 CASSSPGQPSTDTQYF TGTGCCAGCAGCAGTCCGGGACAGCCTAGCACAGATACGCAGTATTTT
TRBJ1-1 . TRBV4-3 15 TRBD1 CASSQDRGPPTEAFF TGCGCCAGCAGCCAGGACAGGGGGCCCCCCACTGAAGCTTTCTTT
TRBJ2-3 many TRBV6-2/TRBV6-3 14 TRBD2 CASRHTSGSDTQYF TGTGCCAGCAGACACACTAGCGGATCAGATACGCAGTATTTT
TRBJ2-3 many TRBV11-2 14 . CASIRYQAADTQYF TGTGCCAGCATCAGATACCAGGCGGCAGATACGCAGTATTTT
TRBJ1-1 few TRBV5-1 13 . CASSASGRAEAFF TGCGCCAGCAGCGCCAGCGGACGGGCAGAAGCTTTCTTT
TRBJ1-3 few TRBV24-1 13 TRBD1 CATSDQGAHTIYF TGTGCCACCAGCGACCAGGGGGCTCACACCATATATTTT
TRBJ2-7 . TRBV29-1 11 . CSVGTSYEQYF TGCAGCGTGGGGACCTCCTACGAGCAGTACTTC
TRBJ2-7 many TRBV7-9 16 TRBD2 CASSFPPGLADYEQYF TGTGCCAGCAGCTTCCCTCCGGGACTAGCGGACTACGAGCAGTACTTC
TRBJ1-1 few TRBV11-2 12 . CAWRTGNTEAFF TGTGCCTGGAGAACAGGGAACACTGAAGCTTTCTTT
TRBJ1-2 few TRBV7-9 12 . CASSLRVNGYTF TGTGCCAGCAGCTTAAGGGTTAATGGCTACACCTTC
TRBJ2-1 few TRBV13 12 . CASSLTRHEQFF TGTGCCAGCAGCTTAACTAGGCATGAGCAGTTCTTC
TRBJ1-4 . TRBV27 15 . CASSLLGTTNEKLFF TGTGCCAGCAGTTTATTAGGGACAACGAATGAAAAACTGTTTTTT
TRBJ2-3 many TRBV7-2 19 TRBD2 CASSNPTSGRPNPTDTQYF TGTGCCAGCAGCAACCCAACTAGCGGGAGGCCCAATCCCACAGATACGCAGTATTTT
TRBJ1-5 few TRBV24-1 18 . CATSDSETGTFSNQPQHF TGTGCCACCAGTGACTCAGAGACGGGGACCTTTAGCAATCAGCCCCAGCATTTT
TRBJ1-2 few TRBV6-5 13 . CASSERANYGYTF TGTGCCAGCAGTGAGAGAGCGAACTATGGCTACACCTTC
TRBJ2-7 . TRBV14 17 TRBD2 CASSQGLLAGGPSEQYF TGTGCCAGCAGCCAAGGCCTACTAGCGGGAGGTCCGTCTGAGCAGTACTTC
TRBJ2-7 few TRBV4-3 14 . CASSQGIGMGEQYF TGCGCCAGCAGCCAAGGGATAGGAATGGGCGAGCAGTACTTC
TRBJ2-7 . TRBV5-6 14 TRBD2 CASSIGTSVYEQYF TGTGCCAGCAGCATCGGGACTAGCGTTTACGAGCAGTACTTC
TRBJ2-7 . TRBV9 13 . CASSYGPNYEQYF TGTGCCAGCAGCTACGGCCCCAACTACGAGCAGTACTTC